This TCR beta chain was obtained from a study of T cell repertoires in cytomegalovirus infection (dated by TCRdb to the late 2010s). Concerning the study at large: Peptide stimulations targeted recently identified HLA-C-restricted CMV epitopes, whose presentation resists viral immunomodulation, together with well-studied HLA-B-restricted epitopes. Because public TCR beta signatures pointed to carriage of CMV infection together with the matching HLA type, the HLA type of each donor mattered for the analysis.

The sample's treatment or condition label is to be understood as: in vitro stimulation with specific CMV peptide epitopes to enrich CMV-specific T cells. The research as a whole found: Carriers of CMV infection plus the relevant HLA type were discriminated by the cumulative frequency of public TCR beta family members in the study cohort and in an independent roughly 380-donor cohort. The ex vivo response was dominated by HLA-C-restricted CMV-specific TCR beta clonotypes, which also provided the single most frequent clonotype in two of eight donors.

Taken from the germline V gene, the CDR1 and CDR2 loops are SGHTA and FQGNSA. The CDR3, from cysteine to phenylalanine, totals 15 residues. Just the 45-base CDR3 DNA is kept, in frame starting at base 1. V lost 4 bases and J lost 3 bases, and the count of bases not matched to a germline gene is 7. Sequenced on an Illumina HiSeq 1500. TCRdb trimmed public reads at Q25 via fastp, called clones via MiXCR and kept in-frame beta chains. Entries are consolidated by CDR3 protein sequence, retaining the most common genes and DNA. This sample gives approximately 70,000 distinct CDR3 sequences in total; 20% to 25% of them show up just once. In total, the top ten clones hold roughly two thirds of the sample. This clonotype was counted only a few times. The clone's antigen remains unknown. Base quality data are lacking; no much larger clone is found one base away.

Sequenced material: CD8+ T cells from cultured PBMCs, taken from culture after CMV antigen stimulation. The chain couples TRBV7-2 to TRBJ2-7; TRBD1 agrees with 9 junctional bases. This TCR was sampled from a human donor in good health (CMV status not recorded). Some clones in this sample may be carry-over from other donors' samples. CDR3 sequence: CASSSSDRGYYEQYF. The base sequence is TGTGCCAGCAGCTCATCGGACAGGGGATACTACGAGCAGTACTTC.